This is a list of T cell receptor beta chains from one sample in a study of T cell changes during pregnancy in multiple sclerosis. Measured with immunoSEQ multiplex PCR; TCRdb has only the in-frame clones, and not every one. The sample holds over 60,000 clones, 70% to 90% seen once. The material sequenced was peripheral blood, taken in the first trimester of pregnancy. Receptor source: a female donor with multiple sclerosis, enrolled in a pregnancy study. Each CDR3 is given with its conserved first and last residue.

16 TRBV5-1 CASSDPTGGTGNTIYF
15 TRBV9 CASSVGGQGDYGYTF
14 TRBV6-5 CASSFLTGDQPQHF
16 TRBV7-2 CASSLSYGTANSPLHF
13 TRBV2 CASSDTGGETQYF
17 TRBV4-2 CASSQNIGLAGGLEQFF
15 TRBV18 CASSPQGQNTGELFF
15 TRBV7-2 CASSLLLLSGNTIYF
12 TRBV7-9 CASSSTTHTQYF
13 TRBV6-5 CASSYSSVGELFF
12 TRBV14 CASSPDRVEQYF
17 TRBV4-1 CASSPGQGVYSNQPQHF
10 TRBV29-1 CSVAHGGTSF
15 TRBV28 CASSLSGVPNYGYTF
11 TRBV20-1 CSAPQGHEQYF
15 TRBV19 CASSDTGVSTDTQYF
17 TRBV11-2 CASSVRSGTDMTGELFF
14 TRBV30 CAWSGTSARDTQYF
14 TRBV27 CASSDDRYNLRAFF
14 TRBV10-3 CAIREEGLNTEAFF
15 TRBV6-5 CASSYSDRDADTQYF
14 TRBV30 CAWSVSRDSYGYTF
15 TRBV18 CASSLEQGGNQPQHF
15 TRBV19 CASSVGHGVSDTQYF
14 TRBV2 CASHWGGSGSGYTF
14 TRBV6-5 CASGYRTSNEKLFF
16 TRBV18 CASSRFRDRAYNEQFF
15 TRBV6-5 CASKTGGLNTGELFF
15 TRBV28 CASSSPSGRFDEQYF
15 TRBV6-5 CASSLRGLPPYEQYF
13 TRBV19 CASRRDNYNEQFF
13 TRBV2 CASGRELMNEQFF
17 TRBV19 CASSIIGRGGDEEKLFF
17 TRBV7-9 CASSSQGVEAGNYGYTF
13 TRBV5-1 CASSSDILYGYTF
14 TRBV7-9 CASSLSASGGEQYF
12 TRBV29-1 CSVEERDYEQYF
14 TRBV13 CASSPPRGANVLTF
15 TRBV6-6 CASSPVPFGNQPQHF
13 TRBV7-2 CASSPGAKNIQYF
17 TRBV29-1 CSVEGLPSGSLTDTQYF
17 TRBV19 CASSALSPGTGGYEQYF
14 TRBV14 CASSQGQGAEELFF
15 TRBV5-4 CASTPNLRGDTEAFF
17 TRBV10-3 CAISPGTGGTPNYGYTF
14 TRBV10-3 CAISESRGTGELFF
14 TRBV18 CASSEGQGYQPQHF
15 TRBV27 CASSPGQGRVTEAFF
14 TRBV7-5 CVRSLDRVLKDYTF
14 TRBV6-5 CASSYSFESYEQYF
13 TRBV30 CAWARLYTGNAFF
14 TRBV5-1 CASSPGQGIEGYTF
13 TRBV6-4 CASSVLDGETQYF
16 TRBV30 CAWREQVIDYNSPLHF